A single sample is the source of the 17 T cell receptor beta chains below, sequenced in a study of regulatory T cells in long-lasting Graves disease. Documented time point: newly diagnosed GD, antithyroid drugs for less than 3 months. Scientists built the TCR library using RNA that was extracted from PBMCs. HTBI primers from iRepertoire and Arm-PCR of CDR3 regions yielded the TCR beta libraries. TCRdb redid the calling of the multiplex PCR reads with MiXCR, one entry per CDR3 protein. The table has approximately 350,000 distinct CDR3 sequences, 15% to 20% seen once; the top ten hold roughly a fifth. The sample also formed part of further work on T cells in Graves' hyperthyroidism and ophthalmopathy.

Sequences were derived from peripheral blood mononuclear cells (PBMCs), sampled at new diagnosis, from a patient treated with antithyroid drugs. These receptors originate from a woman younger than 35 with Graves disease.

This sequence joins TRBV3-1 and TRBJ2-1, with TRBD2 as a possible D gene (5 bases). Germline-derived CDR1 and CDR2 are LGHDT and YNNKEL (reference sequence). CDR3 length equals 13 residues. Trimming pared 8 bases from V and 10 bases from J, leaving 18 bases between. The CDR3 nucleotides read TGTGCCAGCCGAACGGCGGGTACCGGGGAGCAGTTCTTC. Protein product: CASRTAGTGEQFF.

This clonotype was found a few times. It differs at one base from a far larger clone, so likely a read error. For the CDR3, the DNA is TGTGCCAGCAGTTGCGGGACAGGGGGCTACGAGCAGTACTTC. This sequence encodes CASSCGTGGYEQYF. This sequence joins TRBV6-9 and TRBJ2-7, with 11 bases that match TRBD1. CDR3 length equals 14 residues. The V segment lost 4 bases and the J segment 3 bases; nucleotides outside the gene matches: 2. Germline loops: CDR1 MNHGY, CDR2 SVAAGI.

The chain recombines TRBV12-3 or TRBV12-4 with TRBJ2-2; 9 bases fit TRBD2. CDR3 length: 17 amino acids. The ends lost 5 bases at V and 6 bases at J; junction bases unmatched: 13. CDR3 sequence reads: CASSLVPGLARAGELFF. The CDR3 DNA reads as TGTGCCAGCAGTCTCGTCCCGGGACTAGCTAGGGCCGGGGAGCTGTTTTTT.

This clonotype was seen a few times. The chain combines TRBV10-1 with TRBJ2-1; tentative D call: TRBD1 (6 bases). V dropped 4 bases and J dropped 6 bases, with 16 bases sitting between them. CDR1 WNHNN and CDR2 SYGVQD come from the germline V gene (reference sequence). The CDR3 loop spans 15 amino acids. DNA for the CDR3: TGCGCCAGCAGTGGGGGGACACCAGGCTTCAATGAGCAGTTCTTC. It specifies CASSGGTPGFNEQFF.

This clonotype has a count of ten or more. The rearrangement joins TRBV15 to TRBJ2-5; D gene unclear. The CDR3 spans 13 residues. CDR1 and CDR2 (germline): LNHNV, YYDKDF (reference sequence). Trimming left V 3 bases short and J 4 bases short, with 9 bases between. In DNA form, the CDR3 reads TGTGCCACCAGCAGGGACCCCTCAGAGACCCAGTACTTC. It specifies CATSRDPSETQYF.

This clonotype occurred a few times. This chain uses TRBV2 with TRBJ1-3, with D hard to call. The germline gives CDR1 SNHLY, CDR2 FYNNEI. CDR3 length: 14 amino acids. V was pared by 1 base and J by 4 bases, with 8 bases between. The CDR3 nucleotides are TGTGCCAGCAGTGAAGGGTTGCTAGGAAACACCATATATTTT. Residues: CASSEGLLGNTIYF.

This clonotype was detected a few times. This chain uses TRBV7-3 with TRBJ1-3, with unresolved D. Germline loops: CDR1 SGHTA, CDR2 FQGTGA. Between the trimmed V and J ends, which lost 0 bases and 0 bases, there was a span of 6 bases. CDR3 length: 15 residues. The CDR3 is CASSLTGGSGNTIYF. CDR3 coding DNA: TGTGCCAGCAGCTTAACGGGCGGCTCTGGAAACACCATATATTTT.

This clonotype was found many times. This rearrangement joins TRBV20-1 to TRBJ1-5, with TRBD1 matching over 8 bases. V was pared by 5 bases and J by 2 bases, with 5 bases of the junction left unmatched. The CDR3 spans 14 residues. The germline gives CDR1 DFQATT, CDR2 SNEGSKA (reference sequence). The CDR3 DNA is TGCAGTGCTTTGGACAGGGAAGGCAATCAGCCCCAGCATTTT. Its protein product is CSALDREGNQPQHF.

On this clonotype: A much larger clone is a single base away; this may be a read error. V usage is TRBV27 and J usage is TRBJ1-5; weak D call: TRBD1 (5 bases). Germline CDR1 and CDR2: MNHEY and SMNVEV (reference sequence). Trimming removed 3 bases from V and 5 bases from J, with 17 bases in between. This CDR3 region has 16 residues. The CDR3 sequence: CASSFGTEVSHQPQHF. The DNA of the CDR3 is TGTGCCAGCAGTTTCGGGACCGAGGTGAGCCATCAGCCCCAGCATTTT.

Ten or more counts support this clonotype. The chain couples TRBV5-1 to TRBJ2-1; TRBD1 or TRBD2 may be the D gene (5 bases each). V was cut by 4 bases and J by 9 bases, with 20 bases left in between. CDR1 and CDR2 from the germline V gene are SGHRS and YFSETQ. CDR3 length equals 15 residues. The CDR3 here is CASSQRTGTHSEQFF. CDR3 in DNA: TGCGCCAGCAGCCAGCGAACCGGGACGCATTCTGAGCAGTTCTTC.

This clonotype was counted many times. The chain uses TRBV3-1 and TRBJ2-4; tentatively, D is TRBD1 or TRBD2 (6 bases each). In germline, CDR1 is LGHDT, CDR2 YNNKEL (reference sequence). CDR3 size: 14 residues. Trimming stripped 7 bases from V and 9 bases from J, with 19 bases between. The CDR3 region is CASTLKGGRGIQYF. CDR3 in DNA: TGTGCCAGCACCCTAAAGGGGGGAAGGGGCATTCAGTACTTC.

This clonotype was counted at least ten times. The chain employs TRBV24-1 and TRBJ2-7; 8 bases agree with TRBD1. V trimming: 5 bases; J trimming: 5 bases; junction bases outside the gene matches: 13. CDR1 and CDR2 from the germline V gene are KGHDR and SFDVKD. This CDR3 contains 16 residues. The CDR3 protein is CATSGTGGQGLNEQYF. Written as DNA, the CDR3 is TGTGCCACCAGTGGGACTGGAGGACAGGGTCTGAACGAGCAGTACTTC.

There are many counts of this clonotype. The rearrangement joins TRBV6-1 to TRBJ2-5, with 12 bases matching TRBD1. The CDR3 length is 16 residues. J lost 5 bases, V lost 6 bases, and 10 bases had no gene match. The germline V gene has CDR1 MNHNS and CDR2 SASEGT. Here the CDR3 reads CASRTGTGGRAETQYF. CDR3 DNA sequence: TGTGCCAGCAGAACCGGGACAGGGGGCAGGGCCGAGACCCAGTACTTC.

The chain couples TRBV20-1 to TRBJ2-6, with D possibly matching TRBD2 (6 bases). The CDR3 covers 16 residues. The V and J ends lost 2 bases and 0 bases respectively, with 11 bases between them. Germline-derived CDR1 and CDR2 are DFQATT and SNEGSKA (reference sequence). CDR3 DNA sequence: TGCAGTGCTAGACGGGGGATGCACTCTGGGGCCAACGTCCTGACTTTC. This sequence encodes CSARRGMHSGANVLTF.

This clonotype was seen repeatedly, ten times or more. The V call is TRBV30, the J call TRBJ2-5; 7 bases line up with TRBD1. The CDR3 runs to 13 residues. CDR1 GTSNPN and CDR2 SVGIG come from the germline V gene (reference sequence). J lost 6 bases, V lost 5 bases, and 9 bases had no gene match. In DNA, the CDR3 is TGTGCCTGGGACAGACAGGGTAGGAAGACCCAGTACTTC. This codes for CAWDRQGRKTQYF.

The rearrangement uses TRBV4-1 and TRBJ2-2; 9 bases agree with TRBD1. Germline lookup yields CDR1 MGHRA and CDR2 YSYEKL. After removal of 8 bases from V and 5 bases from J, the junction contained 9 bases not matched to a gene. This CDR3 region has 15 residues. The CDR3 DNA is TGCGCCAGCGCTGCGGGACAGGGAGGTACCGGGGAGCTGTTTTTT. It is translated as CASAAGQGGTGELFF.

For this clonotype: A much bigger clone sits one base away, suggesting this may be a read error. CDR3 in amino acids: CASSIGTGYGYTF. The CDR3 nucleotides are TGTGCCAGTAGTATTGGGACGGGCTATGGCTACACCTTC. The chain couples TRBV19 to TRBJ1-2; D perhaps matches TRBD1 (5 bases). This CDR3 comprises 13 residues. CDR1 and CDR2 from the germline V gene are LNHDA and SQIVND (reference sequence). With 3 bases removed from V and 4 bases from J, the gap between germline ends came to 9 bases.